This T cell receptor beta chain was documented in a study of blood T cell repertoires in COVID-19 (dated by TCRdb to 2019 to 2021). About the full investigation: Samples covering the acute and convalescent phases of COVID-19 were provided by collaborators in the United States, Italy and Spain. The material from the prospective study consisted of cDNA or gDNA derived from T cells, B-cell-depleted T cells, or PBMCs. A de-identified subject ID, COVID-19 status, age in years and sex were almost always included in the sample metadata. The samples were drawn from the first 160 participants of the ongoing ImmuneRACE study and from about 1,200 subjects provided by 6 global collaborators. The repertoires were made available in a free public database intended to serve as a resource for research on the immune response to SARS-CoV-2. The dataset comprised deeply sampled blood TCRbeta repertoires from subjects exposed to, actively infected with, or recovered from COVID-19. Where HLA class I and class II types were available, the types were taken from metadata supplied by the sample provider, not from assay-based typing. What the authors observed across the whole study: The quantity of clinical and demographic metadata differed by source and by participant and was supplied without curation.

Whole blood was collected in K2EDTA tubes by collaborating institutions according to the institutions' own protocols. Collaborator samples were shipped for TCRbeta analysis as frozen whole blood, isolated PBMCs, or DNA extracted from either sample type. TCRbeta CDR3 regions were amplified from genomic DNA by means of the immunoSEQ Assay, a bias-controlled multiplex PCR. The authors processed their data as follows. Within the assay, amplification of reference gene primers was used to estimate how many nucleated cells each sample contained. Sequence reads were collapsed and filtered to measure the absolute abundance of every unique TCRbeta CDR3 rearrangement. For each sample, productive Simpson clonality was calculated as the square root of Simpson's diversity index over productive rearrangements. TCRdb holds this immuneACCESS table with in-frame rearrangements only. Some clones are missing; in checked studies, unresolved V genes explain under half, and the rest has no known cause. The V and J calls and clone size come from that table; D and trimming were worked out from the DNA. This sample gives roughly 200,000 clones in total; around 85% of them show up just once. The top ten hold roughly 8.2% of the sample.

The CDR3, cysteine through phenylalanine, is 13 amino acids long. Left in the record is the CDR3 DNA by itself, 39 bases read in frame from the first base. As concerns this clone: Its antigen has not been determined. Within one base of it there is no much larger clone, and no base qualities were kept.

The clonotype originates from a woman aged 55-70 years with acute or convalescent COVID-19. In this chain, TRBV21-1 is recombined with TRBJ2-1; TRBD1 is the table's D call, not checked against the DNA. TRBV21-1 constitutes a pseudogene. Sequenced material: peripheral blood. The bases are TGTGCCAGCAGCAAAGATGGACAAAATGAGCAGTTCTTC. The encoded protein is CASSKDGQNEQFF.